Listed here are 8 T cell receptor beta chains from one sample, sequenced in a study of human T cells and chemical hapten exposure (dated by TCRdb to about 2021). Reading the label with the study, this specimen's time point is: patch test 2, 6 weeks after DPC sensitization. Reading the label with the study, this specimen's treatment or condition is: therapeutic diphenylcyclopropenone sensitization with weekly scalp DPC. The library was obtained by RACE. Data came from a NextSeq 500. TCRdb trimmed the raw reads at Q25, called clones with MiXCR and kept productive beta chains. Rows are unified per CDR3 protein, each entry keeping the most common DNA and genes. In this sample the table shows some 44,000 distinct CDR3 sequences, more than 8.5% of which occur a single time. Together, the top ten hold approximately 16% of the sample. The input for sequencing was whole blood, taken in connection with sensitization to the hapten diphenylcyclopropenone (DPC). These receptors were taken from a woman between 35 and 50 years old with alopecia areata. Some clones in this sample may be carry-over from other donors' samples.

This clonotype has more than one count but fewer than ten. The gene calls are TRBV2 and TRBJ1-5; unclear D gene. The ends were cut back, 4 bases at V and 0 bases at J, with 10 bases in the middle. The CDR3 sequence is 15 residues long. Per germline, CDR1 SNHLY and CDR2 FYNNEI. The DNA of the CDR3 is TGTGCCAGCAGTGCTCGTCAGTCTAGCAATCAGCCCCAGCATTTT. Its translation: CASSARQSSNQPQHF.

As DNA, the CDR3 is TGTGCCAGCATGTACGGCGGCTCACCCCTCCACTTT. This sequence encodes CASMYGGSPLHF. The rearrangement joins TRBV2 to TRBJ1-6; D is unresolved. The CDR3 runs to 12 residues. Between the trimmed V and J ends, which lost 7 bases and 10 bases, there was a span of 11 bases. CDR1 and CDR2 (germline): SNHLY, FYNNEI.

This clonotype has ten or more counts. This chain connects TRBV7-2 to TRBJ2-1; 15 nucleotides line up with TRBD2. CDR1 SGHTA and CDR2 FQGNSA come from the germline V gene. This CDR3 spans 16 amino acids. V was clipped by 4 bases and J by 10 bases; unmatched bases: 8. For the CDR3, the DNA is TGTGCCAGCAGCTCGAGGACTAGCGGGGGGGCTGGGGAGCAGTTCTTC. It codes for CASSSRTSGGAGEQFF.

The table lists this clonotype with many counts. The rearrangement links TRBV20-1 to TRBJ1-5; D unresolved. The germline V and J ends were trimmed by 3 bases and 2 bases, with 11 bases remaining between them. The CDR3 is 14 residues long. The germline gives CDR1 DFQATT, CDR2 SNEGSKA (reference sequence). This chain's CDR3 is CSAREVKGNQPQHF. CDR3 in DNA: TGCAGTGCTAGGGAGGTCAAAGGCAATCAGCCCCAGCATTTT.

This clonotype was recorded a few times. The chain has TRBV12-5 and TRBJ2-1; D unresolved. This CDR3 is built from 19 residues. The V gene lost 1 base and the J gene lost 4 bases, with 23 bases spanning the gap. Germline CDR1 LGHNT, CDR2 FRNRAP. The DNA of the CDR3 is TGTGCTAGTGGTTTGGCAATCCGGCCAGGACCCCGCCTGTACAATGAGCAGTTCTTC. This translates into CASGLAIRPGPRLYNEQFF.

The sample holds many counts of this clonotype. The rearrangement joins TRBV29-1 to TRBJ2-3, with a possible D match to TRBD2 (7 bases). This CDR3 contains 14 residues. Trimming pared 8 bases from V and 2 bases from J, leaving 17 bases between. From germline, CDR1 is SQVTM and CDR2 ANQGSEA. CDR3 DNA sequence: TGCAGCCCGCCCGGAGCGGGACACACAGATACGCAGTATTTT. Protein: CSPPGAGHTDTQYF.

The V and J genes are TRBV5-1 and TRBJ2-3; D not resolved. The CDR3 is 13 amino acids. Looked up from germline, CDR1 is SGHRS and CDR2 is YFSETQ. The V end lost 3 bases, the J end lost 6 bases, and 11 bases lay between the germline ends. The CDR3, as DNA: TGCGCCAGCAGCTCCCGGCGAATGGATACGCAGTATTTT. Encoded protein: CASSSRRMDTQYF.

This clonotype was counted ten times or more. The J gene is TRBJ1-2, the V gene TRBV30; unclear D gene. V was trimmed by 1 base and J by 1 base, leaving 13 bases between them. The germline CDR1 and CDR2 sequences are GTSNPN and SVGIG (reference sequence). The CDR3 extends over 15 amino acids. The CDR3, as DNA: TGTGCCTGGAGTGAGCTAGCCGGGATTAACTATGGCTACACCTTC. It codes for CAWSELAGINYGYTF. Complete variable domain (other parts from reference TRBV30 and TRBJ1-2): SQTIHQWPATLVQPVGSPLSLECTVEGTSNPNLYWYRQAAGRGLQLLFYSVGIGQISSEVPQNLSASRPQDRQFILSSKKLLLSDSGFYLCAWSELAGINYGYTFGSGTRLTVV.